The entry that follows covers one T cell receptor beta chain sequence. These data are taken from a study of blood T cells in healthy people across ages. V gave up 3 bases and J gave up 1 base; unmatched junction bases: 2. This CDR3 comprises 14 residues. CDR1 is KGHSH, CDR2 LQKENI, per germline. Through a sample-barcoded 5' primer and a J-beta primer mix, a second PCR was run for about 6 to 11 cycles. Each sample provided no less than 3 million CDR3-containing paired-end reads. TCRdb analysed the 5' RACE reads with MiXCR anew, one entry per CDR3 protein. The sample yields around 900,000 distinct CDR3 sequences, 51% seen once. The study drew donors from healthy Caucasian individuals in Russia aged about 6 to 100.

Sequenced material: blood. The rearrangement joins TRBV18 to TRBJ2-5; 7 bases map to TRBD1. The receptor's source is a woman in her sixties in good health. CDR3 DNA: TGTGCCAGCTCACCGGGGGACAGCCAAGAGACCCAGTACTTC. Translation: CASSPGDSQETQYF.